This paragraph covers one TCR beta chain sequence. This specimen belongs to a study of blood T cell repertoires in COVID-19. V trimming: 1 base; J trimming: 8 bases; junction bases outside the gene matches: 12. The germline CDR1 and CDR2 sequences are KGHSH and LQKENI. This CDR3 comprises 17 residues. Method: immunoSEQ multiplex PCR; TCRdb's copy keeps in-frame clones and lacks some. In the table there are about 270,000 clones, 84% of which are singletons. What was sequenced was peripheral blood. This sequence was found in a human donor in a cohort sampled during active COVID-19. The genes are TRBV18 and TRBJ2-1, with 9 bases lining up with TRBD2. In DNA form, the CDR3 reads TGTGCCAGCTCACCACAGATATCTAGCGGGGCCACTCATGAGCAGTTCTTC. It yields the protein CASSPQISSGATHEQFF. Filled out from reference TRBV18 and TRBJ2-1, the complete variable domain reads NAGVMQNPRHLVRRRGQEARLRCSPMKGHSHVYWYRQLPEEGLKFMVYLQKENIIDESGMPKERFSAEFPKEGPSILRIQQVVRGDSAAYFCASSPQISSGATHEQFFGPGTRLTVL.